A single sample gave rise to the 6 T cell receptor beta chains below, sequenced in a study of post-analysis software for immune sequencing data. Broader study findings: Patients showed TRBV5-6, TRBV5-1 and TRBV20-1 among four to six TRBV segments more frequent than in controls.

Presence of unique molecular identifiers characterized the TCR beta cDNA libraries. TCRdb recomputed calls from the PCR reads with MiXCR, one row per CDR3 protein. The table lists fewer than 550,000 distinct CDR3 sequences, under 40% of them singletons. Their target antigens are unknown. Sequencing input: blood. Receptor source: a girl under 18 with multiple sclerosis.

This clonotype was seen more than once but under ten times. DNA of the CDR3: TGTGCCAGCAGCTTGGGATTGGACACCTATGAAGCTTTCTTT. Residues: CASSLGLDTYEAFF. The chain is built from TRBV7-2 and TRBJ1-1; D perhaps matches TRBD1 (5 bases). The V end was cut by 3 bases, the J end by 7 bases, with 15 bases between. CDR1 is SGHTA, CDR2 FQGNSA, per germline. The CDR3 has 14 residues.

This chain links TRBV5-5 with TRBJ2-1; 8 bases fit TRBD2. V shed 4 bases, J shed 6 bases, and the junction held 12 bases outside the gene matches. In germline, CDR1 is SGHKS, CDR2 YYEKEE (reference sequence). The CDR3 sequence is 16 residues long. CDR3 residues: CASSTRGVASSNEQFF. CDR3 nucleotides: TGTGCCAGCAGCACGCGGGGGGTAGCGTCCAGCAATGAGCAGTTCTTC.

The V and J genes are TRBV5-1 and TRBJ2-7, with a tentative D call TRBD1 (7 bases). The CDR3 covers 14 residues. Germline values: CDR1 SGHRS, CDR2 YFSETQ. V was pared by 4 bases and J by 3 bases, with 14 bases between. The CDR3 nucleotides read TGCGCCAGCAGCGCGGACAGGAGGGACTACGAGCAGTACTTC. The encoded protein is CASSADRRDYEQYF.

The chain employs TRBV12-3 or TRBV12-4 and TRBJ2-3, with a tentative D call TRBD2 (6 bases). V was cut by 3 bases and J by 15 bases, with 28 bases left in between. This CDR3 region has 16 residues. For the CDR3, the DNA is TGTGCCAGCAGTTTTCGGCGCGGGGTTAGAACAGATACGGAATATTTT. It yields the protein CASSFRRGVRTDTEYF.

The V gene is TRBV18, the J gene TRBJ2-7; no definite D call. This CDR3 comprises 12 residues. The V gene lost 6 bases and the J gene lost 3 bases, with 9 bases spanning the gap. Germline V gene data show CDR1 as KGHSH and CDR2 as LQKENI. CDR3 sequence (DNA): TGTGCCAGCTCCGGAATCCGCTACGAGCAGTACTTC. This encodes CASSGIRYEQYF.

The chain carries TRBV7-2 and TRBJ2-5, with TRBD1 identical over 8 bases. The CDR3 has 15 residues. Germline V gene data show CDR1 as SGHTA and CDR2 as FQGNSA. After removal of 5 bases from V and 1 base from J, the junction contained 6 bases not matched to a gene. The CDR3 DNA reads as TGTGCCAGCAGCAGGACAGGGATTCGCCAAGAGACCCAGTACTTC. Amino acid sequence: CASSRTGIRQETQYF.